Each of the 21 T cell receptor beta chains below was sequenced from the same sample in a study of T-cell reconstitution after alpha-beta-depleted transplantation in children. For TCRbeta, the library was prepared with unique molecular identifiers. TCRdb passed the PCR reads through MiXCR, listing each CDR3 protein once. In the table there are a few hundred thousand distinct CDR3 sequences, 25% to 30% of which are singletons. Here the sequenced sample was PBMCs, taken before TCRalphabeta/CD19-depleted stem cell transplant. These receptor sequences come from a boy in the first two years of life with Wiskott-Aldrich syndrome, due to receive a stem cell transplant.

This chain uses TRBV20-1 with TRBJ2-3; D ambiguous. Germline CDR1 is DFQATT and CDR2 is SNEGSKA (reference sequence). The CDR3 is 14 residues long. V was clipped by 4 bases and J by 7 bases, with 18 bases between them. Here the CDR3 reads CSATAPLRPYTQYF. In nucleotides, the CDR3 is TGCAGTGCTACAGCACCCCTTCGACCTTATACGCAGTATTTT.

The J gene is TRBJ1-2, the V gene TRBV5-4, with TRBD1 matching 7 bases. V shed 7 bases, J shed 2 bases, and the junction held 5 bases outside the gene matches. CDR3 size: 13 residues. Germline V gene sequence: CDR1 SGHNT, CDR2 YYREEE (reference sequence). The CDR3 coding sequence is TGTGCCAGCGGAGAGACAGGGAACTATGGCTACACCTTC. Translated: CASGETGNYGYTF.

This clonotype has just a few counts. The chain carries TRBV5-1 and TRBJ2-5; no reliable D call. Trimming took 2 bases from V and 5 from J, leaving 10 bases between them. This CDR3 spans 13 amino acids. Germline values: CDR1 SGHRS, CDR2 YFSETQ. For the CDR3, the DNA is TGCGCCAGCAGCTTCGGTGGTTGGGAGACCCAGTACTTC. As protein: CASSFGGWETQYF.

This clonotype was observed a few times. The V and J genes are TRBV20-1 and TRBJ1-5; possible D gene TRBD1, 5 bases. The CDR3 contains 16 residues. V lost 2 bases to trimming and J lost 3 bases, with 17 bases between them. Germline values: CDR1 DFQATT, CDR2 SNEGSKA (reference sequence). CDR3 coding DNA: TGCAGTGCTAGACCCCCAGGAGGGGACTCCAATCAGCCCCAGCATTTT. Its translation: CSARPPGGDSNQPQHF.

The chain combines TRBV7-6 with TRBJ2-1; TRBD2 aligns across 9 bases. With V trimmed by 7 bases and J by 5 bases, 6 bases remained unmatched. CDR3 length: 14 amino acids. Per the germline V gene, CDR1 is SGHVS and CDR2 is FNYEAQ. The CDR3 loop reads CASMPGTSHNEQFF. CDR3 bases: TGTGCCAGCATGCCCGGGACTAGCCACAATGAGCAGTTCTTC.

This chain joins TRBV10-3 and TRBJ2-1; perhaps TRBD2 as D (5 bases). In germline, CDR1 is ENHRY, CDR2 SYGVKD. This CDR3 spans 14 amino acids. Trimming took off 4 bases at V and 3 bases at J, with 10 bases between the two ends. The CDR3 region has the DNA TGTGCCATCAGTGCAGGTAGCGACTACAATGAGCAGTTCTTC. The encoded protein is CAISAGSDYNEQFF.

The CDR3 reads CASSFSFVRGETQYF. The CDR3 coding sequence is TGTGCCAGCAGCTTTTCGTTCGTCCGGGGAGAGACCCAGTACTTC. The chain joins TRBV5-5 to TRBJ2-5; the D gene is possibly TRBD2 (5 bases). The CDR3 covers 15 residues. Germline V gene lookup returns CDR1 SGHKS and CDR2 YYEKEE (reference sequence). V gave up 2 bases and J gave up 4 bases, with 15 bases separating them.

Only a few counts were recorded for this clonotype. DNA for the CDR3: TGCGCCAGCAGCTCCGGACGGGGATTGGATGGCTACACCTTC. Amino acid sequence: CASSSGRGLDGYTF. The chain links TRBV5-1 to TRBJ1-2; the D is unclear. The germline V gene has CDR1 SGHRS and CDR2 YFSETQ. V gave up 3 bases and J gave up 6 bases, with 15 bases separating them. The CDR3 length is 14 residues.

Comment on this clonotype: A junction boundary mismatches the germline segment, possibly from a read error. The CDR3 loop is CVSKGDSELFF. The CDR3 DNA sequence: TGTGTCAGCAAAGGGGACAGCGAGCTGTTTTTT. The rearrangement joins TRBV5-5 to TRBJ2-2, with TRBD1 matching 7 bases. This CDR3 has 11 residues. Germline CDR1 SGHKS, CDR2 YYEKEE (reference sequence).

The V gene is TRBV5-1, the J gene TRBJ2-7; D gene unclear. Germline CDR1 is SGHRS and CDR2 is YFSETQ. The V end lost 0 bases, the J end lost 9 bases, and 7 bases lay between the germline ends. CDR3 length: 11 residues. CDR3 sequence: CASSLGKGQYF. CDR3 sequence (DNA): TGCGCCAGCAGCTTGGGTAAGGGGCAGTACTTC.

In this sample, this clonotype turned up a few times. V and J are TRBV30 and TRBJ2-7; D might be TRBD1 or TRBD2, each matching 5 bases. Germline CDR1 GTSNPN, CDR2 SVGIG (reference sequence). Trimming left V 2 bases short and J 1 base short, with 24 bases between. The CDR3 covers 18 residues. CDR3 sequence reads: CAWSKYWGIEGRSYEQYF. CDR3 nucleotides: TGTGCCTGGAGTAAGTACTGGGGGATAGAGGGTCGATCCTACGAGCAGTACTTC. Complete variable domain (other parts from reference TRBV30 and TRBJ2-7): SQTIHQWPATLVQPVGSPLSLECTVEGTSNPNLYWYRQAAGRGLQLLFYSVGIGQISSEVPQNLSASRPQDRQFILSSKKLLLSDSGFYLCAWSKYWGIEGRSYEQYFGPGTRLTVT.

This clonotype was seen a handful of times. The chain carries TRBV6-5 and TRBJ2-1; D is undetermined. The V end was cut by 0 bases, the J end by 5 bases, with 14 bases between. The CDR3 is 16 amino acids. From germline, CDR1 is MNHEY and CDR2 SVGAGI. The CDR3 sequence: CASSYSMRVGDNEQFF. CDR3 in DNA: TGTGCCAGCAGTTACTCGATGAGAGTTGGGGACAATGAGCAGTTCTTC.

V gene TRBV5-1 combines with J gene TRBJ2-1; 13 bases are shared with TRBD2. The CDR3 has 22 amino acids. From germline, CDR1 is SGHRS and CDR2 YFSETQ. Unmatched junction bases numbered 15, after V lost 0 bases and J lost 0 bases. DNA of the CDR3: TGCGCCAGCAGCTTGGGATGGCCGGGACTAGCGGGAAGTTTCAGCTCCTACAATGAGCAGTTCTTC. Its translation is CASSLGWPGLAGSFSSYNEQFF. The whole variable domain, remainder taken from reference TRBV5-1 and TRBJ2-1, is KAGVTQTPRYLIKTRGQQVTLSCSPISGHRSVSWYQQTPGQGLQFLFEYFSETQRNKGNFPGRFSGRQFSNSRSEMNVSTLELGDSALYLCASSLGWPGLAGSFSSYNEQFFGPGTRLTVL.

J is TRBJ1-1 and V is TRBV7-9; D perhaps matches TRBD1 (5 bases). The V end was cut by 3 bases, the J end by 3 bases, with 11 bases between. Per the germline V gene, CDR1 is SEHNR and CDR2 is FQNEAQ (reference sequence). CDR3 length equals 14 residues. Here the CDR3 reads CASSFTGGYTEAFF. As DNA, the CDR3 is TGTGCCAGCAGCTTCACGGGGGGATACACTGAAGCTTTCTTT.

The chain has TRBV7-2 and TRBJ2-7, with D perhaps TRBD1 (6 bases). The V end lost 5 bases, the J end lost 2 bases, and 10 bases lay between the germline ends. Germline lookup yields CDR1 SGHTA and CDR2 FQGNSA. This CDR3 contains 13 residues. CDR3 nucleotides: TGTGCCAGCAGCGAACGGACAGCCTACGAGCAGTACTTC. Translation gives CASSERTAYEQYF.

This clonotype was observed a few times. The CDR3 region is CSVTGLAGAGTDTQYF. The CDR3 DNA follows: TGCAGCGTTACGGGACTAGCGGGAGCGGGCACAGATACGCAGTATTTT. The V and J genes are TRBV29-1 and TRBJ2-3, with TRBD2 matching over 14 bases. With V trimmed by 5 bases and J by 1 base, 5 bases remained unmatched. Germline CDR1 is SQVTM and CDR2 is ANQGSEA. This CDR3 comprises 16 residues.

The rearrangement joins TRBV7-2 to TRBJ1-1, with no clear D. The length of the CDR3 is 14 residues. The V end was cut by 0 bases, the J end by 6 bases, with 11 bases between. Germline lookup yields CDR1 SGHTA and CDR2 FQGNSA. The CDR3 DNA reads as TGTGCCAGCAGCTTAGCCGCCAGCCGCCCTGAAGCTTTCTTT. It yields the protein CASSLAASRPEAFF.

This clonotype has more than one count but fewer than ten. The chain combines TRBV20-1 with TRBJ1-2; the match to TRBD1 covers 10 bases. With 3 bases clipped from V and 4 bases from J, the junction kept 8 bases outside the gene matches. From germline, CDR1 is DFQATT and CDR2 SNEGSKA (reference sequence). This CDR3 spans 15 amino acids. This CDR3 is CSASPGTGVTYGYTF. CDR3 DNA sequence: TGCAGTGCTAGCCCCGGGACAGGGGTAACCTATGGCTACACCTTC.

The rearrangement uses TRBV7-2 and TRBJ1-5; TRBD1 is a possible D gene (6 bases). The CDR3 is 13 amino acids. Germline V gives CDR1 SGHTA, CDR2 FQGNSA. The ends were cut back, 5 bases at V and 7 bases at J, with 12 bases in the middle. CDR3 nucleotides: TGTGCCAGCAGCGGACTACAGGGACAGCCCCAGCATTTT. Translation gives CASSGLQGQPQHF.

The chain carries TRBV7-7 and TRBJ2-2, with D possibly matching TRBD2 (5 bases). Trimming removed 3 bases from V and 6 bases from J, with 8 bases in between. This CDR3 has 13 residues. From germline, CDR1 is SSHAT and CDR2 FNYEAQ (reference sequence). Here the CDR3 reads CASSLRASGELFF. CDR3 DNA: TGTGCCAGCAGCTTGAGGGCGTCCGGGGAGCTGTTTTTT.

The V gene is TRBV20-1, the J gene TRBJ2-7; D perhaps matches TRBD2 (5 bases). Germline V lookup: CDR1 DFQATT, CDR2 SNEGSKA (reference sequence). This CDR3 has 13 residues. V lost 5 bases, J lost 1 base, and 12 bases lay in between. The CDR3, as DNA: TGCAGTGCTCCAAGCGGAACATCCTACGAGCAGTACTTC. As protein: CSAPSGTSYEQYF.